One and the same sample provided the 9 T cell receptor beta chains below, sequenced in a study of blood T cell repertoires in COVID-19. TCRdb's table, derived via immunoSEQ multiplex PCR, lists solely in-frame clones and lacks some. The table lists 150,000 to 200,000 clones, 70% to 90% of them singletons. The sequenced sample was PBMCs or T cells enriched from blood (not recorded which). These receptors were taken from a woman between 40 and 55 years old in a cohort exposed to, infected with or recovered from COVID-19 (not recorded which).

The V call is TRBV5-6, the J call TRBJ2-2; 11 nucleotides match TRBD1. The ends lost 2 bases at V and 5 bases at J; junction bases unmatched: 11. The CDR3 spans 18 residues. Looked up from germline, CDR1 is SGHDT and CDR2 is YYEEEE. The CDR3 region is CASSLRTGGAVWTGELFF. CDR3 nucleotides: TGTGCCAGCAGCTTACGGACAGGGGGCGCAGTATGGACCGGGGAGCTGTTTTTT.

The chain combines TRBV11-2 with TRBJ2-5; 10 bases align to TRBD1. The germline gives CDR1 SGHAT, CDR2 FQNNGV. With 5 bases clipped from V and 7 bases from J, the junction kept 13 bases outside the gene matches. The CDR3 spans 16 residues. The CDR3 protein is CASSETTLDRGGTQYF. CDR3 nucleotides: TGTGCCAGCAGCGAGACGACCCTGGACAGGGGGGGGACCCAGTACTTC.

The genes are TRBV7-8 and TRBJ2-2; TRBD2 matches at 8 bases. The CDR3 sequence is 15 residues long. Germline V gene sequence: CDR1 SGHVS, CDR2 FQNEAQ. V was pared by 5 bases and J by 5 bases, with 7 bases of the junction left unmatched. The DNA of the CDR3 is TGTGCCAGCAGCCCGAACGAGCGGGGGACCGGGGAGCTGTTTTTT. It codes for CASSPNERGTGELFF.

The chain recombines TRBV10-3 with TRBJ2-7; 10 bases match TRBD2. V lost 2 bases, J lost 3 bases, and 4 bases stayed unmatched. The germline V gene encodes CDR1 ENHRY and CDR2 SYGVKD. This CDR3 region has 15 residues. CDR3 amino acids: CAISESGGGYYEQYF. In DNA, the CDR3 is TGTGCCATCAGTGAGAGCGGGGGGGGATACTACGAGCAGTACTTC.

The chain combines TRBV10-2 with TRBJ2-1; 13 bases align to TRBD2. This CDR3 has 17 amino acids. Germline V gene data show CDR1 as WSHSY and CDR2 as SAAADI. Trimming took 4 bases from V and 5 from J; bases not matched to a gene: 8. In DNA, the CDR3 is TGCGCCAGCAGTGGGGGGACTAGCGGGGAGCTAGACAATGAGCAGTTCTTC. This sequence encodes CASSGGTSGELDNEQFF.

The V call is TRBV5-1, the J call TRBJ1-2; D is unclear. The V gene lost 4 bases and the J gene lost 5 bases, with 15 bases spanning the gap. Germline values: CDR1 SGHRS, CDR2 YFSETQ. This CDR3 region has 14 residues. The CDR3 nucleotides are TGCGCCAGCAGCGGGCGAGAGGGCGGGTATGGCTACACCTTC. Its translation: CASSGREGGYGYTF.

This sequence joins TRBV3-1 (or the pseudogene TRBV3-2) and TRBJ2-7; D might be TRBD1 (5 bases). This CDR3 region has 15 residues. CDR1 is LGHDT, CDR2 YNNKEL, per germline (reference sequence). V lost 1 base and J lost 0, with 10 bases in between. The CDR3 DNA follows: TGTGCCAGCAGCCAAGGGACACAGAGCTCCTACGAGCAGTACTTC. As protein: CASSQGTQSSYEQYF.

The J gene is TRBJ2-2, the V gene TRBV2; tentative D call: TRBD1 (6 bases). The CDR3 contains 15 residues. Trimming left V 8 bases short and J 3 bases short, with 16 bases between. The germline CDR1 and CDR2 sequences are SNHLY and FYNNEI. The DNA of the CDR3 is TGTGCCAGCTTCAAGGGGGACGGTGACACCGGGGAGCTGTTTTTT. Its protein product is CASFKGDGDTGELFF.

V usage is TRBV4-1 and J usage is TRBJ1-3; D remains ambiguous. Trimming stripped 0 bases from V and 0 bases from J, with 6 bases between. Per germline, CDR1 MGHRA and CDR2 YSYEKL. The CDR3 is made up of 15 amino acids. The chain's CDR3 is CASSQEASSGNTIYF. CDR3 nucleotide sequence: TGCGCCAGCAGCCAAGAAGCTAGCTCTGGAAACACCATATATTTT.